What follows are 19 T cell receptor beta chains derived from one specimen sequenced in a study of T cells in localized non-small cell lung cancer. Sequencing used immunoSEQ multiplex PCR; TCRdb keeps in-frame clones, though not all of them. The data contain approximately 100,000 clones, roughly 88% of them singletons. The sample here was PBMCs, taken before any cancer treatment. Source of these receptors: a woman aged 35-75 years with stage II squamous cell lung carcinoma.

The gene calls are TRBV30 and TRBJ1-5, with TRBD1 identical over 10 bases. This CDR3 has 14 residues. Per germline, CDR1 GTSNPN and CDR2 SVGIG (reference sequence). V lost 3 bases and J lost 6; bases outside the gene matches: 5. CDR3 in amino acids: CAWRQTGGGQPQHF. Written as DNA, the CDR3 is TGTGCCTGGAGGCAGACAGGGGGCGGTCAGCCCCAGCATTTT.

For the CDR3, the DNA is TGTGCCAGCAGCCGGGACGTGTCGGCTGAAGCTTTCTTT. As protein: CASSRDVSAEAFF. The chain has TRBV7-6 and TRBJ1-1; a possible D gene is TRBD1 (5 bases). CDR3 length equals 13 residues. Germline assignment: CDR1 SGHVS and CDR2 FNYEAQ. The V end was cut by 5 bases, the J end by 6 bases, with 13 bases between.

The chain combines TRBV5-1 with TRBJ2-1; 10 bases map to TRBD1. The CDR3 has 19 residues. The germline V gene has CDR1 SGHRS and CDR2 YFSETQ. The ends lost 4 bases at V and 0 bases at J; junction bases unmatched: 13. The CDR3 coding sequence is TGCGCCAGCAGCCACCGGGACAGGGGACCAGTACGCTCCTACAATGAGCAGTTCTTC. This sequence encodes CASSHRDRGPVRSYNEQFF.

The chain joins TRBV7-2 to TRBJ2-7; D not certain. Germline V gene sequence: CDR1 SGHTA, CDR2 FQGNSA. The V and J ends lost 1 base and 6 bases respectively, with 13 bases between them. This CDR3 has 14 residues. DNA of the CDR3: TGTGCCAGCAGCTTAGGTACTCCTTGGGCCGAGCAGTACTTC. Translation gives CASSLGTPWAEQYF.

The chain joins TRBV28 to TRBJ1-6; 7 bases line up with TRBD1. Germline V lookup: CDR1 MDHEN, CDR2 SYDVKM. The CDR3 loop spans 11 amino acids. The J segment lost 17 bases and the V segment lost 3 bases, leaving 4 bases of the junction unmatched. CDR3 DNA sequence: TGTGCCAGCAGTTTCGGGACAGAAGTCCACTTT. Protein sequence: CASSFGTEVHF.

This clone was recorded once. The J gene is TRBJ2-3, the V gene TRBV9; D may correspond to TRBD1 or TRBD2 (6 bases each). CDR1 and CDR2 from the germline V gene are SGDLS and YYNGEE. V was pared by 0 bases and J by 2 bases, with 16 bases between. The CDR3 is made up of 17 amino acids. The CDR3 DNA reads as TGTGCCAGCAGCGTAGAGGGGGGAGAAGTTTTCACAGATACGCAGTATTTT. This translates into CASSVEGGEVFTDTQYF.

CDR3 residues: CAWSGPSGGVGTDTQYF. CDR3 coding DNA: TGTGCCTGGAGTGGACCCTCGGGCGGGGTCGGCACAGATACGCAGTATTTT. The V and J genes are TRBV30 and TRBJ2-3, with D possibly being TRBD2 (6 bases). The CDR3 consists of 17 residues. Germline V gives CDR1 GTSNPN, CDR2 SVGIG (reference sequence). V was clipped by 1 base and J by 1 base, with 18 bases between them.

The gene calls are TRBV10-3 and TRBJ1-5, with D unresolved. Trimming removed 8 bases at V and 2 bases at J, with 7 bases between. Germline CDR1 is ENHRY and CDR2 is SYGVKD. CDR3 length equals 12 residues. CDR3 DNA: TGTGCCATCCGCGAGGGCAATCAGCCCCAGCATTTT. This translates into CAIREGNQPQHF.

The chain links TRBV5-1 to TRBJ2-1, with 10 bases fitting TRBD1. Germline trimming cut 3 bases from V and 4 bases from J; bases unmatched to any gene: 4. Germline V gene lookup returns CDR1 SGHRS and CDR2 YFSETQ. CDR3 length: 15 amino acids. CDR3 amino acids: CASSSDRGFYNEQFF. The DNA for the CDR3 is TGCGCCAGCAGCTCGGACAGGGGGTTTTACAATGAGCAGTTCTTC.

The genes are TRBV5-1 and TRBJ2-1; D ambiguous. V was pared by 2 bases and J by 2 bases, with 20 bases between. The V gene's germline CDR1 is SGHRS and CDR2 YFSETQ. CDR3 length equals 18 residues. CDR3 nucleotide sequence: TGCGCCAGCAGCTTTCCGTTCCCCTCGACTGTGACCTACAATGAGCAGTTCTTC. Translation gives CASSFPFPSTVTYNEQFF.

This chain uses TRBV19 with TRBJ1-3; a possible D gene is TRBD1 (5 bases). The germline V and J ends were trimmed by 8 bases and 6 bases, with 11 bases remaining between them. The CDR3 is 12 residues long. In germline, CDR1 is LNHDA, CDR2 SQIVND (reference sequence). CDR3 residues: CASSPTENTIYF. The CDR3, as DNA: TGTGCCAGTTCCCCGACAGAAAACACCATATATTTT.

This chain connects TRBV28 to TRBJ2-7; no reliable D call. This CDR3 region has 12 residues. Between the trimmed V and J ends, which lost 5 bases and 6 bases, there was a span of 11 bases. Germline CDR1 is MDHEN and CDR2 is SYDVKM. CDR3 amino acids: CASSTHRLEQYF. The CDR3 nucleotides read TGTGCCAGCAGTACCCACAGACTCGAGCAGTACTTC.

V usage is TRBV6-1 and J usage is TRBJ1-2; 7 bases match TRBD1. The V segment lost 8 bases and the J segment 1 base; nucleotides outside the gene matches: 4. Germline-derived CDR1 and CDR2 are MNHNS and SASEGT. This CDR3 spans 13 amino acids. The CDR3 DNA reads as TGTGCCAGCCCGGGACAGAGTAACTATGGCTACACCTTC. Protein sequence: CASPGQSNYGYTF.

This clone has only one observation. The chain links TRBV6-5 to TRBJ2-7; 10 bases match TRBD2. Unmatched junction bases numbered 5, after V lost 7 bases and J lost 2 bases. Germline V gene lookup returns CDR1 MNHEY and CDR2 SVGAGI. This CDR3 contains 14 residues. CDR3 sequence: CASIRTSGTYEQYF. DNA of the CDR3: TGTGCCAGCATCCGGACTAGCGGAACCTACGAGCAGTACTTC.

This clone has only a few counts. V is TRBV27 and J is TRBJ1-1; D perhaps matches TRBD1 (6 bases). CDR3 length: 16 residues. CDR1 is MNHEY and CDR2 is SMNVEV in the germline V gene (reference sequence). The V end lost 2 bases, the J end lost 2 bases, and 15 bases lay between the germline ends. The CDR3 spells CASSLTSTGTNTEAFF. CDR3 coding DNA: TGTGCCAGCAGTTTAACTTCTACCGGGACAAACACTGAAGCTTTCTTT.

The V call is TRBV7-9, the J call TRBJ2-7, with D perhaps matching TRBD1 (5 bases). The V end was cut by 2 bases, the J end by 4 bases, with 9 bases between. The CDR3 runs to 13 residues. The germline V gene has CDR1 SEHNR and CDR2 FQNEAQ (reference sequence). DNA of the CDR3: TGTGCCAGCAGCTTACAGGGAAGGTACGAGCAGTACTTC. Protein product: CASSLQGRYEQYF. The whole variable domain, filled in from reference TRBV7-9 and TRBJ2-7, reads DTGVSQNPRHKITKRGQNVTFRCDPISEHNRLYWYRQTLGQGPEFLTYFQNEAQLEKSRLLSDRFSAERPKGSFSTLEIQRTEQGDSAMYLCASSLQGRYEQYFGPGTRLTVT.

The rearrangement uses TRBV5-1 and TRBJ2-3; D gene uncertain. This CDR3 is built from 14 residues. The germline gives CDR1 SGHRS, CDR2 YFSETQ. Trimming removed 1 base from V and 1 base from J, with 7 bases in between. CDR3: CASSLRAGTDTQYF. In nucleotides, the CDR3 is TGCGCCAGCAGCTTGAGGGCCGGCACAGATACGCAGTATTTT.

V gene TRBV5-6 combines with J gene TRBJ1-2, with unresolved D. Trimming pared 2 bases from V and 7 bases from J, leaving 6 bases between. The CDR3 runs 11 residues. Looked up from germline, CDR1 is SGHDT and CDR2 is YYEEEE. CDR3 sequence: CASSFEGGYTF. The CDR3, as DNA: TGTGCCAGCAGCTTCGAGGGTGGCTACACCTTC.

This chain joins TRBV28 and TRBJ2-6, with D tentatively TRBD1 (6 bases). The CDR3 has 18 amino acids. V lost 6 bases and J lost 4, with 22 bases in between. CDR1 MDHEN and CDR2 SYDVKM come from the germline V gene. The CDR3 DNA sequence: TGTGCCAGCAGCCTTACGATGGGGGCCTGGACAGGGGCCAACGTCCTGACTTTC. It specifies CASSLTMGAWTGANVLTF.